The present T cell receptor beta chain was sequenced within a study of regulatory T cells in long-lasting Graves disease. This clonotype was counted a few times. Described time point: newly diagnosed GD, antithyroid drugs for less than 3 months. PBMCs provided the RNA from which the TCR library was made. The V end lost 3 bases, the J end lost 0 bases, and 7 bases lay between the germline ends. Germline V gives CDR1 LNHDA, CDR2 SQIVND (reference sequence). CDR3 length: 14 residues. Arm-PCR of CDR3 regions and iRepertoire HTBI primers were the basis on which TCR beta libraries were built. TCRdb ran MiXCR on the multiplex PCR reads and lists one entry per CDR3 protein. The sample holds 400,000 to 500,000 distinct CDR3 sequences, approximately 16% seen once. The same data also went into a second study, on T cells in Graves' hyperthyroidism and ophthalmopathy.

The sequences come from peripheral blood mononuclear cells (PBMCs), collected at new diagnosis, from a patient treated with antithyroid drugs. The origin of this receptor is a woman aged 18-29 years with Graves disease. The chain is built from TRBV19 and TRBJ2-3; D is undetermined. The CDR3 here is CASSILGSTDTQYF. The CDR3 DNA reads TGTGCCAGTAGTATTCTTGGCAGCACAGATACGCAGTATTTT.